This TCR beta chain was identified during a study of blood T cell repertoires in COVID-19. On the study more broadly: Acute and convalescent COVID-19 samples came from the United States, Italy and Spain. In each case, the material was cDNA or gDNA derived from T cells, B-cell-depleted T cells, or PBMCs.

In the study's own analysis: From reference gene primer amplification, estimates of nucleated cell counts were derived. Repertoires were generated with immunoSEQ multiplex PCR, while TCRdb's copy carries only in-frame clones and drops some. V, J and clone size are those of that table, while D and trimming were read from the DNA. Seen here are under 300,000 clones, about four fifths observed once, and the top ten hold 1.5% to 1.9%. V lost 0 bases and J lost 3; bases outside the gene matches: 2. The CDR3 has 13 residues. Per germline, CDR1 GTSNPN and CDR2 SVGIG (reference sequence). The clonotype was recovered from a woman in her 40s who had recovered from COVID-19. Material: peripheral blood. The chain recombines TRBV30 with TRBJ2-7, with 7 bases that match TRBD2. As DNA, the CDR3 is TGTGCCTGGAGTGTTGGGGGGGGCTACGAGCAGTACTTC. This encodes CAWSVGGGYEQYF.